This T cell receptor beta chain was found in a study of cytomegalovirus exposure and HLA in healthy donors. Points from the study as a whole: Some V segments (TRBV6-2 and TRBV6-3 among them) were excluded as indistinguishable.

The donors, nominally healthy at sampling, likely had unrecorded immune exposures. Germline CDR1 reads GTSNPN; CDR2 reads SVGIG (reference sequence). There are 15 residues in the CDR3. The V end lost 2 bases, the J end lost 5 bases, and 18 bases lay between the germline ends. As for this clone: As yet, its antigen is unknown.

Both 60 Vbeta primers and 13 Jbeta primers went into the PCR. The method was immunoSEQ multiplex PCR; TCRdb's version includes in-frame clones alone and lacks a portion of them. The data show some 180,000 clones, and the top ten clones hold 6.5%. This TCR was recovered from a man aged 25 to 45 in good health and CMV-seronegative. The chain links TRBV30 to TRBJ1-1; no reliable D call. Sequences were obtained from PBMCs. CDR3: CAWSSMQAGKTEAFF. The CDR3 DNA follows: TGTGCCTGGAGTTCCATGCAGGCGGGTAAGACTGAAGCTTTCTTT.